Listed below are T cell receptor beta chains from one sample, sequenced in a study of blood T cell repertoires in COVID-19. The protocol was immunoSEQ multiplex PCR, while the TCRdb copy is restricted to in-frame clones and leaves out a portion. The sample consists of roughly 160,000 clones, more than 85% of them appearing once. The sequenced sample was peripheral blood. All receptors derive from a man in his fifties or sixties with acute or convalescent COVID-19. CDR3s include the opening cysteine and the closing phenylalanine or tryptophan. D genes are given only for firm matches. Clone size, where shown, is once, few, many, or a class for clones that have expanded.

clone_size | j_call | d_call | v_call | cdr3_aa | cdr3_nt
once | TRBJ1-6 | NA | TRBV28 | CASSLAASFSPLHF | TGTGCCAGCAGTTTAGCGGCCTCCTTTTCACCCCTCCACTTT
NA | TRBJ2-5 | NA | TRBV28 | CAVSGYRETQYF | TGTGCCGTATCAGGGTATCGGGAGACCCAGTACTTC
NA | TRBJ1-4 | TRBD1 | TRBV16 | CASSPRQGNEKLFF | TGTGCCAGCAGCCCTAGACAGGGGAACGAAAAACTGTTTTTT
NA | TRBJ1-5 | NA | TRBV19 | CASSIAPGRLFTSNQPQHF | TGTGCCAGTAGTATAGCCCCAGGGCGACTCTTTACTAGCAATCAGCCCCAGCATTTT
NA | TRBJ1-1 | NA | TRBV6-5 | CASRRTGNTEAFF | TGTGCCAGCAGGCGCACAGGGAACACTGAAGCTTTCTTT
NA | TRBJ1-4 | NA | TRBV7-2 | CASREGGFGEKLFF | TGTGCCAGCAGAGAAGGGGGTTTCGGTGAAAAACTGTTTTTT
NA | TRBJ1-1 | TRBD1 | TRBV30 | CAWTRDRGTAFF | TGTGCCTGGACCCGGGACAGGGGGACAGCTTTCTTT
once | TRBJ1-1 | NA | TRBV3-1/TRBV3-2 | CASSQVGSGAEAFF | TGTGCCAGCAGCCAAGTGGGGAGTGGCGCTGAAGCTTTCTTT
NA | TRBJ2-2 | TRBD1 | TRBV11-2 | CASSFRGKAGELFF | TGTGCCAGCAGCTTCAGGGGGAAGGCCGGGGAGCTGTTTTTT
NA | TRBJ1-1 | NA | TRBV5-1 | CASSFTVNTEAFF | TGCGCCAGCAGCTTCACGGTGAACACTGAAGCTTTCTTT
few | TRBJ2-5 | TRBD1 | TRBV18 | CASSLLRDRNQETQYF | TGTGCCAGCTCACTTCTCCGGGACAGGAACCAAGAGACCCAGTACTTC